Each of the 26 T cell receptor beta chains below was sequenced from the same sample in a study of CD4 T cells in relation to SARS-CoV-2 and coronaviruses. Using immunoSEQ multiplex PCR, the repertoire was profiled, and TCRdb retains in-frame clones only, with some absent. This sample has some 42,000 clones; approximately 87% occur once, and the top ten carry roughly a tenth. Sample: memory CD4+ T cells from PBMCs. These receptors came from an adult with COVID-19.

The rearrangement joins TRBV12-3 or TRBV12-4 to TRBJ1-5; no clear D. Trimming shortened V by 6 bases and J by 2 bases, and 8 bases separated the two germline ends. The CDR3 spans 13 residues. The chain's CDR3 is CASSPEGNQPQHF. The CDR3 DNA is TGTGCCAGCAGCCCGGAGGGCAATCAGCCCCAGCATTTT.

CDR3 protein: CAIISGTLTDTQYF. CDR3 bases: TGTGCCATCATTTCCGGGACCCTCACAGATACGCAGTATTTT. The chain has TRBV6-4 and TRBJ2-3; TRBD1 or TRBD2 may be the D gene (5 bases each). Trimming left V 10 bases short and J 2 bases short, with 16 bases between. This CDR3 is built from 14 residues. CDR1 and CDR2 (germline): MRHNA, SNTAGT.

V gene TRBV11-2 combines with J gene TRBJ2-7, with a possible D match to TRBD1 (6 bases). The CDR3 length is 14 residues. Germline CDR1 SGHAT, CDR2 FQNNGV. Trimming pared 6 bases from V and 4 bases from J, leaving 16 bases between. For the CDR3, the DNA is TGTGCCAGCAGAAGTGGGACACCGCATTACGAGCAGTACTTC. Protein sequence: CASRSGTPHYEQYF.

This clone is a singleton in its sample. The V and J genes are TRBV2 and TRBJ2-5, with TRBD2 identical over 9 bases. CDR3 length: 15 residues. CDR1 and CDR2 from the germline V gene are SNHLY and FYNNEI. V trimming: 1 base; J trimming: 1 base; junction bases outside the gene matches: 1. CDR3 amino acids: CASSEVTSGQETQYF. The CDR3 coding sequence is TGTGCCAGCAGTGAAGTGACTAGCGGCCAAGAGACCCAGTACTTC. The complete variable domain, with remaining parts taken from reference TRBV2 and TRBJ2-5, reads EPEVTQTPSHQVTQMGQEVILRCVPISNHLYFYWYRQILGQKVEFLVSFYNNEISEKSEIFDDQFSVERPDGSNFTLKIRSTKLEDSAMYFCASSEVTSGQETQYFGPGTRLLVL.

The V gene is TRBV19, the J gene TRBJ2-7, with D perhaps matching TRBD1 (5 bases). CDR3 length: 12 amino acids. Germline-derived CDR1 and CDR2 are LNHDA and SQIVND (reference sequence). V gave up 6 bases and J gave up 0 bases, with 6 bases separating them. DNA for the CDR3: TGTGCCAGTAGCAGGGACTCCTACGAGCAGTACTTC. It yields the protein CASSRDSYEQYF.

The chain joins TRBV11-1 to TRBJ2-7; no reliable D call. Germline V gene lookup returns CDR1 SGHAT and CDR2 FQDESV (reference sequence). The CDR3 spans 15 residues. With 3 bases removed from V and 2 bases from J, the gap between germline ends came to 14 bases. CDR3 bases: TGTGCCAGCAGCTTTTCCCCGACGGACGCCTACGAGCAGTACTTC. Translated: CASSFSPTDAYEQYF.

V is TRBV15 and J is TRBJ1-2, with 7 bases fitting TRBD1. V gave up 5 bases and J gave up 4 bases; unmatched junction bases: 10. The CDR3 covers 15 residues. Germline CDR1 LNHNV, CDR2 YYDKDF (reference sequence). This CDR3 is CATSPPSGQSYGYTF. Here the CDR3 DNA reads TGTGCCACCAGCCCCCCTTCGGGACAGAGCTATGGCTACACCTTC.

The CDR3 loop reads CASRKGYKYNEQFF. CDR3 sequence (DNA): TGTGCCAGCAGGAAAGGATACAAGTACAATGAGCAGTTCTTC. The chain couples TRBV7-2 to TRBJ2-1, with D unresolved. This CDR3 comprises 14 residues. Germline V lookup: CDR1 SGHTA, CDR2 FQGNSA. V was pared by 6 bases and J by 4 bases, with 13 bases between. The full variable domain, with the rest looked up from reference TRBV7-2 and TRBJ2-1, is GAGVSQSPSNKVTEKGKDVELRCDPISGHTALYWYRQSLGQGLEFLIYFQGNSAPDKSGLPSDRFSAERTGGSVSTLTIQRTQQEDSAVYLCASRKGYKYNEQFFGPGTRLTVL.

The chain couples TRBV5-8 to TRBJ2-1; either TRBD1 or TRBD2 may fit D (5 bases each). The V end lost 2 bases, the J end lost 9 bases, and 12 bases lay between the germline ends. This CDR3 comprises 13 residues. CDR1 and CDR2 (germline): SGHTS, YDEGEE. The CDR3 region has the DNA TGTGCCAGCAGCTTCCAGGGTCGGGGTGAGCAGTTCTTC. Translation: CASSFQGRGEQFF.

The V gene is TRBV11-1, the J gene TRBJ2-3, with 12 bases fitting TRBD2. In germline, CDR1 is SGHAT, CDR2 FQDESV (reference sequence). J gave up 6 bases and V 5 bases, and 9 bases lay outside the gene matches. The CDR3 length is 16 residues. CDR3 in DNA: TGTGCCAGCAGCCTCCGACTAGCGGGGGCGGGGGATACGCAGTATTTT. Translating it yields CASSLRLAGAGDTQYF.

This clone was picked up a small number of times. The CDR3 DNA is TGTGCCAGCAGTTACCGGGGTTTGGGGAACACTGAAGCTTTCTTT. It is translated as CASSYRGLGNTEAFF. J is TRBJ1-1 and V is TRBV6-5; D is ambiguous. V lost 2 bases and J 1 base, leaving 11 bases between the germline ends. From germline, CDR1 is MNHEY and CDR2 SVGAGI. The CDR3 is 15 amino acids.

The chain employs TRBV5-1 and TRBJ2-2; D call uncertain. The V end was cut by 1 base, the J end by 2 bases, with 9 bases between. The CDR3 sequence is 15 residues long. Germline V gene data show CDR1 as SGHRS and CDR2 as YFSETQ. The CDR3 coding sequence is TGCGCCAGCAGCTTGTTCGGGCCCAACACCGGGGAGCTGTTTTTT. Amino acids: CASSLFGPNTGELFF.

The chain carries TRBV7-2 and TRBJ1-5; D gene ambiguous. The germline gives CDR1 SGHTA, CDR2 FQGNSA. V was shortened by 5 bases and J by 1 base, with 3 bases between the two germline ends. CDR3 length equals 12 residues. CDR3 loop: CASSPSNQPQHF. In nucleotides, the CDR3 is TGTGCCAGCAGCCCAAGCAATCAGCCCCAGCATTTT.

This rearrangement joins TRBV6-5 to TRBJ1-3; 7 bases are shared with TRBD1. CDR1 and CDR2 from the germline V gene are MNHEY and SVGAGI. V was pared by 8 bases and J by 8 bases, with 6 bases of the junction left unmatched. CDR3 size: 12 residues. CDR3 DNA: TGTGCCAGCGGCGGACAGGCCCACACCATATATTTT. It codes for CASGGQAHTIYF.

The genes are TRBV4-1 and TRBJ2-2; TRBD2 might be the D (6 bases). The CDR3 totals 18 residues. Trimming stripped 4 bases from V and 0 bases from J, with 18 bases between. The germline gives CDR1 MGHRA, CDR2 YSYEKL. The CDR3 protein is CASSPEGSVLSNTGELFF. CDR3 in DNA: TGCGCCAGCAGCCCGGAGGGTAGCGTACTCTCGAACACCGGGGAGCTGTTTTTT.

The V call is TRBV4-3, the J call TRBJ2-7; 9 bases fit TRBD2. This CDR3 has 15 amino acids. Germline trimming cut 1 base from V and 6 bases from J; bases unmatched to any gene: 7. Germline V gene sequence: CDR1 LGHNA, CDR2 YSLEER. CDR3 amino acids: CASSQVLAGITEQYF. In nucleotides, the CDR3 is TGCGCCAGCAGCCAAGTCCTAGCGGGGATCACCGAGCAGTACTTC.

This clone was counted only a few times. The CDR3 DNA is TGTGCCAGCAGCCCCCGGGGCAGGCAAACTAATGAAAAACTGTTTTTT. Translation: CASSPRGRQTNEKLFF. The chain links TRBV14 to TRBJ1-4, with a possible D match to TRBD1 (5 bases). V was pared by 4 bases and J by 1 base, with 13 bases between. The CDR3 is 16 residues long. The germline gives CDR1 SGHDN, CDR2 FVKESK.

The chain joins TRBV7-2 to TRBJ2-5; D may be TRBD2 (6 bases). Germline CDR1 SGHTA, CDR2 FQGNSA. This CDR3 region has 14 residues. V was pared by 2 bases and J by 5 bases, with 12 bases between. In DNA form, the CDR3 reads TGTGCCAGCAGCTTAAAGGGGAGGTGGGAGACCCAGTACTTC. This sequence encodes CASSLKGRWETQYF. The variable domain in full, completed from reference TRBV7-2 and TRBJ2-5, reads GAGVSQSPSNKVTEKGKDVELRCDPISGHTALYWYRQSLGQGLEFLIYFQGNSAPDKSGLPSDRFSAERTGGSVSTLTIQRTQQEDSAVYLCASSLKGRWETQYFGPGTRLLVL.

This clone was detected only once. The genes are TRBV11-3 and TRBJ1-1; TRBD1 matches at 8 bases. V lost 4 bases and J lost 2; bases outside the gene matches: 6. The CDR3 consists of 15 residues. Germline loops: CDR1 SGHNT, CDR2 YENEEA. In DNA, the CDR3 is TGTGCCAGCAGCTCGACAGGGGCAATAAACACTGAAGCTTTCTTT. Amino acids: CASSSTGAINTEAFF.

V usage is TRBV18 and J usage is TRBJ1-2, with D tentatively TRBD1 (6 bases). The germline gives CDR1 KGHSH, CDR2 LQKENI. CDR3 size: 15 residues. V gave up 0 bases and J gave up 3 bases, with 11 bases separating them. CDR3 protein: CASSPPYGGDYGYTF. The DNA of the CDR3 is TGTGCCAGCTCACCACCGTACGGGGGCGACTATGGCTACACCTTC.

This clone appeared once. The gene calls are TRBV5-5 and TRBJ2-6; D remains ambiguous. The CDR3 extends over 15 amino acids. The germline V and J ends were trimmed by 1 base and 2 bases, with 7 bases remaining between them. CDR1 is SGHKS, CDR2 YYEKEE, per germline (reference sequence). This CDR3 reads CASSLSDPGANVLTF. In nucleotides, the CDR3 is TGTGCCAGCAGCTTGAGCGACCCTGGGGCCAACGTCCTGACTTTC. Looking up the rest from reference TRBV5-5 and TRBJ2-6 gives the full variable domain: DAGVTQSPTHLIKTRGQQVTLRCSPISGHKSVSWYQQVLGQGPQFIFQYYEKEERGRGNFPDRFSARQFPNYSSELNVNALLLGDSALYLCASSLSDPGANVLTFGAGSRLTVL.

V is TRBV19 and J is TRBJ1-1, with 8 bases matching TRBD1. Trimming took 7 bases from V and 7 from J; bases not matched to a gene: 11. Per germline, CDR1 LNHDA and CDR2 SQIVND (reference sequence). This CDR3 contains 14 residues. This CDR3 is CASTPQGEFVEAFF. DNA for the CDR3: TGTGCCAGTACCCCACAGGGGGAGTTTGTTGAAGCTTTCTTT.

The chain uses TRBV5-1 and TRBJ1-4; TRBD1 aligns across 7 bases. CDR3 length: 15 residues. The trim removed 0 bases at V and 7 bases at J, leaving 6 bases unmatched. Germline loops: CDR1 SGHRS, CDR2 YFSETQ. The CDR3 protein is CASSLAGRGSEKLFF. CDR3 coding DNA: TGCGCCAGCAGCTTGGCCGGCAGGGGGAGTGAAAAACTGTTTTTT.

This clone was found once. The chain has TRBV9 and TRBJ2-3, with 8 bases that match TRBD2. The CDR3 has 14 residues. Trimming took 0 bases from V and 7 from J; bases not matched to a gene: 4. Looked up from germline, CDR1 is SGDLS and CDR2 is YYNGEE. The CDR3 loop is CASSVASGGYTQYF. The CDR3 nucleotides read TGTGCCAGCAGCGTAGCAAGCGGGGGTTATACGCAGTATTTT.

The CDR3 DNA is TGTGCCAGCAGTTTAGAGACCCACACCATATATTTT. Translating gives CASSLETHTIYF. This rearrangement joins TRBV28 to TRBJ1-3; D is uncertain. This CDR3 spans 12 amino acids. Trimming removed 2 bases at V and 8 bases at J, with 7 bases between. The germline gives CDR1 MDHEN, CDR2 SYDVKM.

This clone was seen a few times. This rearrangement joins TRBV5-1 to TRBJ2-1; the match to TRBD1 covers 7 bases. CDR3 length: 17 amino acids. Trimming took 1 base from V and 2 from J; bases not matched to a gene: 9. Germline lookup yields CDR1 SGHRS and CDR2 YFSETQ. CDR3 sequence: CASSLKEGGYTYNEQFF. The DNA for the CDR3 is TGCGCCAGCAGCTTGAAAGAAGGGGGCTATACCTACAATGAGCAGTTCTTC.